These T cell receptor beta chains were read from a single sample in a study of T cell changes during pregnancy in multiple sclerosis. The assay was immunoSEQ multiplex PCR, and TCRdb's table has in-frame clones only and misses some. The sample yields under 50,000 clones, about 91% seen once. The sample in question was CD4+ T cells from peripheral blood mononuclear cells, obtained in the third trimester of pregnancy. These receptors originate from a female donor with multiple sclerosis, enrolled in a pregnancy study. Both conserved end residues are part of each CDR3. D genes are given only for firm matches. Size is stated for part of the rows, as once, few or many counts, or as a class when the clone is expanded.

.,TRBV5-1,TRBJ2-1,TRBD2,CASSPSLAGGNNEQFF,TGCGCCAGCAGCCCATCCCTAGCGGGAGGGAACAATGAGCAGTTCTTC
.,TRBV28,TRBJ2-7,TRBD1,CASVGTGRYEQYF,TGTGCCAGCGTCGGGACAGGGAGATACGAGCAGTACTTC
.,TRBV4-2,TRBJ2-1,.,CASSQDPASYNEQFF,TGTGCCAGCAGCCAAGATCCAGCGAGCTACAATGAGCAGTTCTTC
.,TRBV29-1,TRBJ2-7,TRBD2,CSVAFSGGRYEQYF,TGCAGCGTTGCCTTCAGCGGGGGGCGGTACGAGCAGTACTTC
.,TRBV6-5,TRBJ2-7,TRBD1,CASSYSPRDRGRTF,TGTGCCAGCAGTTACTCCCCCAGGGACAGGGGGCGAACATTC
once,TRBV2,TRBJ1-4,TRBD1,CASSEDRGSELFF,TGTGCCAGCAGTGAGGACAGGGGCTCGGAACTGTTTTTT
.,TRBV7-3,TRBJ2-7,.,CASSSSCGAPSSYEQYF,TGTGCCAGCAGCTCCTCCTGTGGTGCACCGAGCTCCTACGAGCAGTACTTC
few,TRBV4-2,TRBJ2-1,.,CASSQDASEWNEQFF,TGTGCCAGCAGCCAAGATGCTAGCGAGTGGAATGAGCAGTTCTTC
.,TRBV10-3,TRBJ1-2,TRBD1,CAISPGQGSGYTF,TGTGCCATCAGTCCGGGACAGGGGAGCGGCTACACCTTC
.,TRBV5-5,TRBJ1-5,TRBD1,CASSSTGDDNQPQHF,TGTGCCAGCAGCTCGACAGGGGATGACAATCAGCCCCAGCATTTT
few,TRBV7-9,TRBJ1-1,TRBD1,CASSKGQMNTEAFF,TGTGCCAGCAGCAAGGGACAGATGAACACTGAAGCTTTCTTT
once,TRBV5-1,TRBJ1-2,.,CASSRLGANYGYTF,TGCGCCAGCAGCAGGTTAGGGGCCAACTATGGCTACACCTTC
.,TRBV30,TRBJ1-3,.,CAWGRPGHRFSGNTIYF,TGTGCCTGGGGCCGCCCGGGACACCGCTTCTCTGGAAACACCATATATTTT
.,TRBV11-2,TRBJ2-7,TRBD1,CASSLRTGLSYEQYF,TGTGCCAGCAGCTTAAGGACAGGGTTATCCTACGAGCAGTACTTC
.,TRBV6-5,TRBJ2-6,.,CATHRDFPGANVLTF,TGTGCCACCCACCGAGACTTTCCTGGGGCCAACGTCCTGACTTTC
.,TRBV2,TRBJ2-7,TRBD1,CASRATGKSYEQYF,TGTGCCAGCAGAGCGACAGGGAAGTCCTACGAGCAGTACTTC
.,TRBV9,TRBJ2-1,TRBD2,CASSSKGLAGGFYNEQFF,TGTGCCAGCAGCAGTAAGGGACTAGCGGGAGGTTTCTACAATGAGCAGTTCTTC
.,TRBV2,TRBJ2-7,.,CASSEAIGGSSYEQYF,TGTGCCAGCAGTGAAGCGATCGGAGGGAGCTCCTACGAGCAGTACTTC
.,TRBV28,TRBJ2-7,TRBD2,CASSLIGTSGRYEQYF,TGTGCCAGCAGTTTAATAGGGACTAGCGGGCGCTACGAGCAGTACTTC
.,TRBV29-1,TRBJ2-7,TRBD2,CSVGTSGAFYEQYF,TGCAGCGTCGGGACTAGCGGGGCCTTCTACGAGCAGTACTTC
.,TRBV28,TRBJ1-2,TRBD1,CASSPAGQGDLHGYTF,TGTGCCAGCAGTCCAGCGGGACAGGGGGATCTCCATGGCTACACCTTC
.,TRBV9,TRBJ2-5,.,CASSVVAGFGETQYF,TGTGCCAGCAGCGTAGTGGCGGGATTCGGAGAGACCCAGTACTTC
.,TRBV27,TRBJ1-1,.,CASRPKGSTEAFF,TGTGCCAGCAGACCGAAGGGGTCCACTGAAGCTTTCTTT
.,TRBV7-2,TRBJ2-7,.,CASSRSQGNYEQYF,TGTGCCAGCAGCCGATCCCAGGGAAACTACGAGCAGTACTTC
once,TRBV10-3,TRBJ1-2,.,CAITVGGIGGYTF,TGTGCCATCACCGTAGGAGGGATAGGAGGCTACACCTTC
.,TRBV14,TRBJ1-2,.,CASPDPSGYGYTF,TGTGCCAGCCCGGACCCAAGCGGCTATGGCTACACCTTC
.,TRBV28,TRBJ1-5,.,CASSFIRGVGNQPQHF,TGTGCCAGCAGTTTTATTCGGGGAGTGGGCAATCAGCCCCAGCATTTT
.,TRBV13,TRBJ1-1,.,CASSFRGGTEAFF,TGTGCCAGCAGCTTCCGGGGTGGTACTGAAGCTTTCTTT
few,TRBV10-3,TRBJ2-2,.,CAIRAGQTGELFF,TGTGCCATCAGAGCGGGCCAAACCGGGGAGCTGTTTTTT
.,TRBV7-2,TRBJ1-2,.,CASSVGQLGYTF,TGTGCCAGCAGCGTGGGACAACTTGGCTACACCTTC
.,TRBV7-2,TRBJ1-2,.,CASSLLHNYGYTF,TGTGCCAGCAGCTTATTACACAACTATGGCTACACCTTC
.,TRBV6-1,TRBJ2-5,TRBD2,CASSVGTRFETQYF,TGTGCCAGCAGTGTTGGGACTAGATTCGAGACCCAGTACTTC
.,TRBV6-4,TRBJ2-3,.,CASSRNWRVTDTQYF,TGTGCCAGCAGCCGAAATTGGCGGGTGACAGATACGCAGTATTTT
.,TRBV14,TRBJ2-7,.,CASSQGISGYEQYF,TGTGCCAGCAGCCAAGGGATTAGCGGCTACGAGCAGTACTTC
.,TRBV18,TRBJ2-2,.,CASSPGALAPTGELFF,TGTGCCAGCTCACCAGGGGCACTAGCCCCCACCGGGGAGCTGTTTTTT
.,TRBV7-2,TRBJ2-7,TRBD2,CASSLDGRGTYEQYF,TGTGCCAGCAGCTTGGATGGGAGGGGAACCTACGAGCAGTACTTC
.,TRBV7-9,TRBJ2-7,TRBD2,CASSLNAGGGQYF,TGTGCCAGCAGCTTAAATGCGGGAGGGGGGCAGTACTTC
.,TRBV29-1,TRBJ2-3,TRBD2,CSVEDRRLAEVPDTQYF,TGCAGCGTTGAAGACCGAAGACTAGCGGAAGTCCCAGATACGCAGTATTTT
.,TRBV19,TRBJ2-7,.,CASSPTLSDNYEQYF,TGTGCCAGTAGTCCTACCCTCTCGGACAACTACGAGCAGTACTTC
.,TRBV7-2,TRBJ2-1,TRBD2,CASSSSSGSYNEQFF,TGTGCCAGCAGCTCGTCTAGCGGGAGTTACAATGAGCAGTTCTTC
.,TRBV2,TRBJ2-7,TRBD1,CASSESGTGWYEQYF,TGTGCCAGCAGTGAATCCGGGACAGGGTGGTACGAGCAGTACTTC
.,TRBV5-4,TRBJ2-5,TRBD2,CASSTRMSGRAEETQYF,TGTGCCAGCAGCACACGGATGAGCGGGAGGGCGGAAGAGACCCAGTACTTC
once,TRBV2,TRBJ2-1,TRBD2,CASRRLLAASYNEQFF,TGTGCCAGCAGACGACTACTAGCGGCTTCCTACAATGAGCAGTTCTTC
once,TRBV2,TRBJ2-5,TRBD2,CASDREEYQETQYF,TGTGCCAGCGACCGGGAGGAGTACCAAGAGACCCAGTACTTC
.,TRBV11-2,TRBJ2-3,TRBD2,CASSFQLAGSTDTQYF,TGTGCCAGCAGCTTCCAACTAGCGGGATCCACAGATACGCAGTATTTT
once,TRBV6-5,TRBJ2-3,.,CASSYGITDTQYF,TGTGCCAGCAGTTACGGCATCACAGATACGCAGTATTTT